These 9 T cell receptor beta chains were all obtained from the same sample, sequenced in a study of blood T cell repertoires in COVID-19. The table came from immunoSEQ multiplex PCR; TCRdb's copy has only in-frame clones and leaves some out. The table shows roughly 180,000 clones, with over 75% occurring only once. Sequenced input: PBMCs or T cells enriched from blood (not recorded which). These receptors came from a man in his forties or fifties who had recovered from COVID-19.

This clone was seen only a few times. The J gene is TRBJ1-4, the V gene TRBV6-1; D unresolved. The V end was cut by 5 bases, the J end by 8 bases, with 12 bases between. The germline CDR1 and CDR2 sequences are MNHNS and SASEGT. The CDR3 extends over 13 amino acids. The CDR3 DNA is TGTGCCAGCAGTCCCAAAAAACAAGAAAAACTGTTTTTT. Its translation is CASSPKKQEKLFF.

This chain joins TRBV28 and TRBJ2-2; D gene unclear. CDR1 is MDHEN, CDR2 SYDVKM, per germline. The V end was cut by 6 bases, the J end by 2 bases, with 4 bases between. The CDR3 has 12 amino acids. CDR3 bases: TGTGCCAGCAGCCCAAACACCGGGGAGCTGTTTTTT. Amino acid sequence: CASSPNTGELFF.

This chain joins TRBV5-6 and TRBJ1-6; D not resolved. V dropped 0 bases and J dropped 9 bases, with 10 bases sitting between them. The CDR3 is 14 amino acids. Germline CDR1 is SGHDT and CDR2 is YYEEEE. The CDR3 nucleotides read TGTGCCAGCAGCTTGGTCGGCGGCGGTTCACCCCTCCACTTT. It encodes CASSLVGGGSPLHF.

This clone has only one observation. The chain couples TRBV7-3 to TRBJ2-1, with 12 bases identical to TRBD2. V lost 5 bases to trimming and J lost 5 bases; unmatched junction nucleotides: 4. CDR1 is SGHTA, CDR2 FQGTGA, per germline. This CDR3 is built from 15 residues. CDR3 loop: CASSQLAGGHNEQFF. For the CDR3, the DNA is TGTGCCAGCAGCCAACTAGCGGGGGGCCACAATGAGCAGTTCTTC.

The CDR3 spells CASSEYGGNGYTF. DNA of the CDR3: TGTGCCAGCAGTGAATATGGAGGAAACGGCTACACCTTC. V gene TRBV25-1 combines with J gene TRBJ1-2; no definite D call. Trimming pared 0 bases from V and 8 bases from J, leaving 10 bases between. Germline assignment: CDR1 MGHDK and CDR2 SYGVNS. CDR3 length: 13 amino acids.

This chain joins TRBV11-2 and TRBJ2-1; D call uncertain. Germline V CDR1 and CDR2: SGHAT, FQNNGV. The V end lost 2 bases, the J end lost 4 bases, and 6 bases lay between the germline ends. The CDR3 runs to 13 residues. The CDR3 DNA sequence: TGTGCCAGCAGCTTAATTCTGTACAATGAGCAGTTCTTC. Its translation: CASSLILYNEQFF.

This clone was found once. The rearrangement links TRBV7-3 to TRBJ2-5; 9 bases are a match to TRBD2. Losses at the gene ends were 5 bases for V and 4 bases for J; bases not matched to a gene: 11. CDR1 SGHTA and CDR2 FQGTGA come from the germline V gene. This CDR3 has 16 residues. The CDR3 sequence: CASSAGGIGFGETQYF. The CDR3 coding sequence is TGTGCCAGCAGCGCGGGGGGGATCGGGTTTGGAGAGACCCAGTACTTC. Complete variable domain (other parts from reference TRBV7-3 and TRBJ2-5): GAGVSQTPSNKVTEKGKYVELRCDPISGHTALYWYRQSLGQGPEFLIYFQGTGAADDSGLPNDRFFAVRPEGSVSTLKIQRTERGDSAVYLCASSAGGIGFGETQYFGPGTRLLVL.

The CDR3 bases are TGCGCCAGCAGCTCCGATGCGGGGACAGCCTCCTACGAGCAGTACTTC. Its translation: CASSSDAGTASYEQYF. V is TRBV5-1 and J is TRBJ2-7; D is possibly TRBD1 (7 bases). Trimming left V 3 bases short and J 0 bases short, with 16 bases between. Germline values: CDR1 SGHRS, CDR2 YFSETQ. The CDR3 spans 16 residues.

J is TRBJ2-5 and V is TRBV7-9, with 10 bases aligning to TRBD2. Germline-derived CDR1 and CDR2 are SEHNR and FQNEAQ (reference sequence). This CDR3 is 16 amino acids long. J gave up 1 base and V 6 bases, and 8 bases lay outside the gene matches. In DNA form, the CDR3 reads TGTGCCAGCAGTTATAGCGGGGGGTTTACCCAAGAGACCCAGTACTTC. Amino acids: CASSYSGGFTQETQYF.